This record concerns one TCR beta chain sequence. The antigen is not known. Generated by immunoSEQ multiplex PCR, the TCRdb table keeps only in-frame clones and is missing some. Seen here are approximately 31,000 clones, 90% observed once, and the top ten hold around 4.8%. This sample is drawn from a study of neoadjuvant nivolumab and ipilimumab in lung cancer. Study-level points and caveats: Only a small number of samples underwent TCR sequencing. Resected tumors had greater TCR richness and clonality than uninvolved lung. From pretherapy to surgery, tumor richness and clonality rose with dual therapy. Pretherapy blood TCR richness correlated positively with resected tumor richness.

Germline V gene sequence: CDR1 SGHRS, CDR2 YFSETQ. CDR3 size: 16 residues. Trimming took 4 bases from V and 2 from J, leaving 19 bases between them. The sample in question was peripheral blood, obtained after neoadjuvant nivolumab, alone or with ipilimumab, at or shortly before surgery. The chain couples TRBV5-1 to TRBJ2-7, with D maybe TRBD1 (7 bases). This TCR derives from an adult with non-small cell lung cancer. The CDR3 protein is CASSPSTQGEAYEQYF. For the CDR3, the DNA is TGCGCCAGCAGCCCCTCCACTCAGGGGGAGGCCTACGAGCAGTACTTC. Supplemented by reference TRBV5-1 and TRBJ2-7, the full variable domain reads KAGVTQTPRYLIKTRGQQVTLSCSPISGHRSVSWYQQTPGQGLQFLFEYFSETQRNKGNFPGRFSGRQFSNSRSEMNVSTLELGDSALYLCASSPSTQGEAYEQYFGPGTRLTVT.